The 5 T cell receptor beta chains reported below all come from one sample, sequenced in a study of OX40 agonist ivuxolimab in advanced cancers. TCRdb's table, derived via immunoSEQ multiplex PCR, lists solely in-frame clones and lacks some. The sample lists roughly 80,000 clones, less than 90% occurring once. The specimen was CD4+ or CD8+ T cells sorted from blood, collected in a trial of the OX40 agonist ivuxolimab. Receptors originate from an adult with an advanced solid tumor such as melanoma, head and neck, liver or kidney cancer.

In its sample, this clone was seen a few times. The V and J genes are TRBV2 and TRBJ1-2, with no clear D. From germline, CDR1 is SNHLY and CDR2 FYNNEI. V lost 2 bases, J lost 5 bases, and 12 bases lay in between. This CDR3 has 14 amino acids. This CDR3 is CASSEQAGVYGYTF. CDR3 nucleotide sequence: TGTGCCAGCAGTGAACAGGCGGGAGTATATGGCTACACCTTC. Complete variable domain (other parts from reference TRBV2 and TRBJ1-2): EPEVTQTPSHQVTQMGQEVILRCVPISNHLYFYWYRQILGQKVEFLVSFYNNEISEKSEIFDDQFSVERPDGSNFTLKIRSTKLEDSAMYFCASSEQAGVYGYTFGSGTRLTVV.

The chain is built from TRBV5-6 and TRBJ2-3; D not resolved. The V and J ends lost 0 bases and 0 bases respectively, with 8 bases between them. The CDR3 has 15 residues. CDR1 is SGHDT, CDR2 YYEEEE, per germline. CDR3 nucleotides: TGTGCCAGCAGCTTGGGGATCACTAGCACAGATACGCAGTATTTT. It is translated as CASSLGITSTDTQYF.

The gene calls are TRBV6-6 and TRBJ1-4, with D hard to call. Germline V gives CDR1 MNHNY, CDR2 SVGAGI (reference sequence). CDR3 length: 14 amino acids. Trimming removed 5 bases at V and 8 bases at J, with 15 bases between. CDR3 nucleotide sequence: TGTGCCAGCAGTCTCCCCGGTACCGGGGAAAAACTGTTTTTT. This translates into CASSLPGTGEKLFF.

The V gene is TRBV2, the J gene TRBJ2-1; D remains ambiguous. CDR3 length: 16 amino acids. Germline CDR1 SNHLY, CDR2 FYNNEI. V was clipped by 3 bases and J by 4 bases, with 16 bases between them. In DNA, the CDR3 is TGTGCCAGCAGTGAGGGCTACCGACCCCCATACAATGAGCAGTTCTTC. It translates to CASSEGYRPPYNEQFF.

V usage is TRBV6-1 and J usage is TRBJ2-5; D is possibly TRBD1 (6 bases). The CDR3 contains 15 residues. Trimming shortened V by 3 bases and J by 1 base, and 12 bases separated the two germline ends. CDR1 and CDR2 from the germline V gene are MNHNS and SASEGT. As DNA, the CDR3 is TGTGCCAGCAGTGAGGACAGCCCCGTCCAAGAGACCCAGTACTTC. Amino acids: CASSEDSPVQETQYF.